The sequence of this T cell receptor (beta chain) was determined in a study of cytomegalovirus exposure and HLA in healthy donors. Germline loops: CDR1 SGHTA, CDR2 FQGNSA. Trimming pared 5 bases from V and 4 bases from J, leaving 14 bases between. This CDR3 is built from 15 residues. The primer mix had 60 Vbeta and 13 Jbeta primers. The table came from immunoSEQ multiplex PCR; TCRdb's copy has only in-frame clones and leaves some out. This sample yields approximately 150,000 clones, of which about 80% are seen a single time; around 7% belongs to the top ten. The receptor was derived from a man younger than 45 in good health and CMV-seropositive. Input material: PBMCs. The chain has TRBV7-2 and TRBJ2-2, with D unresolved. For the CDR3, the DNA is TGTGCCAGCAGCAGATCAATAGAGGTCACCGGGGAGCTGTTTTTT. Translation: CASSRSIEVTGELFF.